These 9 T cell receptor beta chains were sequenced from one sample in a study of cytomegalovirus exposure and HLA in healthy donors. With 60 Vbeta and 13 Jbeta primers, the PCR was carried out. The repertoire was sequenced with immunoSEQ multiplex PCR; TCRdb's copy has only in-frame clones and lacks some. The sample has approximately 55,000 clones, around 81% seen once. The sequenced sample consisted of PBMCs. Receptors were obtained from a boy under 18 in good health and CMV-seropositive.

This clone was detected once. The chain joins TRBV9 to TRBJ1-2; 7 bases map to TRBD1. Losses at the gene ends were 1 base for V and 8 bases for J; bases not matched to a gene: 5. CDR1 SGDLS and CDR2 YYNGEE come from the germline V gene. The CDR3 has 13 amino acids. This chain's CDR3 is CASSVRQGDGYTF. CDR3 nucleotides: TGTGCCAGCAGCGTACGACAGGGTGACGGCTACACCTTC.

DNA of the CDR3: TGTGCCAGTAGTCCCCGGACACTGAATCAGGGTGGCTACACCTTC. Protein sequence: CASSPRTLNQGGYTF. The V and J genes are TRBV19 and TRBJ1-2; possible D gene TRBD1, 5 bases. V lost 5 bases and J 7 bases, leaving 20 bases between the germline ends. Germline V lookup: CDR1 LNHDA, CDR2 SQIVND (reference sequence). There are 15 residues in the CDR3.

The chain joins TRBV2 to TRBJ1-4; D perhaps matches TRBD1 (5 bases). V shed 6 bases and J shed 8 bases, with 7 bases lying between them. Per germline, CDR1 SNHLY and CDR2 FYNNEI. The CDR3 contains 11 residues. The CDR3 nucleotides read TGTGCCAGCAGGGGGGGGGAAAAACTGTTTTTT. This encodes CASRGGEKLFF.

This clone was counted a single time. V and J are TRBV6-1 and TRBJ2-7; 7 positions agree with TRBD1. The CDR3 loop spans 13 amino acids. Germline V CDR1 and CDR2: MNHNS, SASEGT. V was clipped by 10 bases and J by 2 bases; unmatched bases: 8. CDR3 loop: CATLDRATYEQYF. The CDR3 coding sequence is TGTGCCACCCTAGACAGGGCCACCTACGAGCAGTACTTC.

This clone was observed a single time. This chain joins TRBV7-9 and TRBJ2-3; the D gene is possibly TRBD2 (6 bases). This CDR3 is built from 14 residues. Trimming shortened V by 6 bases and J by 0 bases, and 10 bases separated the two germline ends. Per germline, CDR1 SEHNR and CDR2 FQNEAQ (reference sequence). As DNA, the CDR3 is TGTGCCAGCAGTCTAGCGTCTAGCACAGATACGCAGTATTTT. This codes for CASSLASSTDTQYF. Supplemented by reference TRBV7-9 and TRBJ2-3, the full variable domain reads DTGVSQNPRHKITKRGQNVTFRCDPISEHNRLYWYRQTLGQGPEFLTYFQNEAQLEKSRLLSDRFSAERPKGSFSTLEIQRTEQGDSAMYLCASSLASSTDTQYFGPGTRLTVL.

This chain joins TRBV5-1 and TRBJ2-7; 8 positions agree with TRBD1. This CDR3 is built from 12 residues. The V segment lost 1 base and the J segment 8 bases; nucleotides outside the gene matches: 2. From germline, CDR1 is SGHRS and CDR2 YFSETQ. The DNA for the CDR3 is TGCGCCAGCAGCTTGACAGGGGGACAGCAGTACTTC. Encoded protein: CASSLTGGQQYF.

CDR3 DNA: TGTGCCAGCAGCTTAGAGTGGGGAGTCCACATTCAGTACTTC. The encoded protein is CASSLEWGVHIQYF. The chain employs TRBV7-2 and TRBJ2-4; D possibly corresponds to TRBD2 (5 bases). CDR1 is SGHTA and CDR2 is FQGNSA in the germline V gene. This CDR3 has 14 amino acids. Trimming cost V 1 base and J 8 bases, with 12 bases left between them.

The gene calls are TRBV7-3 and TRBJ2-4; maybe TRBD1 (5 bases). Trimming left V 1 base short and J 8 bases short, with 9 bases between. The germline V gene encodes CDR1 SGHTA and CDR2 FQGTGA. This CDR3 has 13 amino acids. CDR3 protein: CASSLNPRDIQYF. The CDR3 nucleotides read TGTGCCAGCAGCTTAAATCCCAGGGACATTCAGTACTTC.

The chain joins TRBV2 to TRBJ2-7; 8 bases fit TRBD2. Germline CDR1 reads SNHLY; CDR2 reads FYNNEI. The ends lost 7 bases at V and 7 bases at J; junction bases unmatched: 6. CDR3 length: 12 amino acids. CDR3: CASTLAGREQYF. The CDR3 nucleotides are TGTGCCAGCACTCTAGCGGGTAGAGAGCAGTACTTC.